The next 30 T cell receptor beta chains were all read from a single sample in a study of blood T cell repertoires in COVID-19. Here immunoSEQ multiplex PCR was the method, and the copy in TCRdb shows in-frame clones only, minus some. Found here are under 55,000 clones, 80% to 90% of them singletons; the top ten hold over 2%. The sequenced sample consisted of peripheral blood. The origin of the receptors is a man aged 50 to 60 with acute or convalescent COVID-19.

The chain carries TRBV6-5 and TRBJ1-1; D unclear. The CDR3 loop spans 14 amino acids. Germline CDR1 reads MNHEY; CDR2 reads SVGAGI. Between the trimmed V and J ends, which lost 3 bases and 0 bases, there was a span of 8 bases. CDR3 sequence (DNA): TGTGCCAGCAGTTATCGGGAGATGAACACTGAAGCTTTCTTT. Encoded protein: CASSYREMNTEAFF.

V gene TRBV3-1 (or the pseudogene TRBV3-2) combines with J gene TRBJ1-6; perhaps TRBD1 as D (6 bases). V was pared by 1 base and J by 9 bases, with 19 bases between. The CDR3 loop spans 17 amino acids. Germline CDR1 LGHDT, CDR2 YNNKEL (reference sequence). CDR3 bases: TGTGCCAGCAGCCAAGGGGACATTTACTTGACGGTTTCACCCCTCCACTTT. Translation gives CASSQGDIYLTVSPLHF.

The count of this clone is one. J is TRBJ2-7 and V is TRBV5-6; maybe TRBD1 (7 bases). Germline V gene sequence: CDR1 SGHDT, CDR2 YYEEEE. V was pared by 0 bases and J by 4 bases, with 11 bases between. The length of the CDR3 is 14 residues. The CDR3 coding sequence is TGTGCCAGCAGCTTGGAGTCAGGGGGGTACGAGCAGTACTTC. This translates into CASSLESGGYEQYF. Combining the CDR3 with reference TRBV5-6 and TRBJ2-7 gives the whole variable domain DAGVTQSPTHLIKTRGQQVTLRCSPKSGHDTVSWYQQALGQGPQFIFQYYEEEERQRGNFPDRFSGHQFPNYSSELNVNALLLGDSALYLCASSLESGGYEQYFGPGTRLTVT.

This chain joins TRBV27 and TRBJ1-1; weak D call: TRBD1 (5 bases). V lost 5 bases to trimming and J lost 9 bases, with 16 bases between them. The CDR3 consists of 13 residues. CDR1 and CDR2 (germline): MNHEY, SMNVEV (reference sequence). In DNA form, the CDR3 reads TGTGCCAGCAGTACATCGACCGGGGGAAAAGCTTTCTTT. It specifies CASSTSTGGKAFF.

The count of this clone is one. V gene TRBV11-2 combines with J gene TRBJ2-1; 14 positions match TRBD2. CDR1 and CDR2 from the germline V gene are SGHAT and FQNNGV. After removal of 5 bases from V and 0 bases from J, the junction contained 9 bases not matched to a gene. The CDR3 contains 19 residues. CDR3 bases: TGTGCCAGCAGCCCTAAGGGACTAGCGGGAGAGGGCTCCTACAATGAGCAGTTCTTC. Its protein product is CASSPKGLAGEGSYNEQFF.

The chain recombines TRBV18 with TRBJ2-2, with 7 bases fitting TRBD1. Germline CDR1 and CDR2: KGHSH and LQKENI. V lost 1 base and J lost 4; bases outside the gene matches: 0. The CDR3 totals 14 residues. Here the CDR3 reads CASSPRDSTGELFF. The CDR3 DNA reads TGTGCCAGCTCACCACGGGACAGCACCGGGGAGCTGTTTTTT.

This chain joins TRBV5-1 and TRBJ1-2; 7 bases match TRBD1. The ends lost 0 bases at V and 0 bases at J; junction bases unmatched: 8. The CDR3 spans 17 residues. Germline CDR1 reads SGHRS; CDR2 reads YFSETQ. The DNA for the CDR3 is TGCGCCAGCAGCTTGGACCCGACAGGGCGCCCTAACTATGGCTACACCTTC. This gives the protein CASSLDPTGRPNYGYTF.

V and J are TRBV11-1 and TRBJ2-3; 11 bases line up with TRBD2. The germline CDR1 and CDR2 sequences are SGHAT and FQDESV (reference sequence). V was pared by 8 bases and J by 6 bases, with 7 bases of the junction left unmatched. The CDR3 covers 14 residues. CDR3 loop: CASHSGRADDTQYF. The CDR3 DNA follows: TGTGCCAGCCATAGCGGGAGGGCCGATGATACGCAGTATTTT.

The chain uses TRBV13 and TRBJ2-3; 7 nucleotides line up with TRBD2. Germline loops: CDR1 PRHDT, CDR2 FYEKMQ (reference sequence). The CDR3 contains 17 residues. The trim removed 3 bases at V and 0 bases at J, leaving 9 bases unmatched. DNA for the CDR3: TGTGCCAGCAGCTTTGCTAGCGGAGGGAGAAGCACAGATACGCAGTATTTT. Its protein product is CASSFASGGRSTDTQYF.

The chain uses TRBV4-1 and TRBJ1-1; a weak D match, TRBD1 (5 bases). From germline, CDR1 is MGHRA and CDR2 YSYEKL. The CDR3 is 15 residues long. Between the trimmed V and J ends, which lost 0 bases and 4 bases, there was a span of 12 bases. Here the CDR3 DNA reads TGCGCCAGCAGCCAAGACCGGGGGGGTGGCACTGAAGCTTTCTTT. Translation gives CASSQDRGGGTEAFF.

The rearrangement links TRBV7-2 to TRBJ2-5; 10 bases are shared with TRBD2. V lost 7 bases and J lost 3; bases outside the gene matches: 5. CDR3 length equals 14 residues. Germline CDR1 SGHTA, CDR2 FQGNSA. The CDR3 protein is CASTEGLAKETQYF. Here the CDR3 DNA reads TGTGCCAGCACCGAGGGACTAGCGAAAGAGACCCAGTACTTC. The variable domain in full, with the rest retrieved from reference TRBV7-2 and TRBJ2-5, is GAGVSQSPSNKVTEKGKDVELRCDPISGHTALYWYRQSLGQGLEFLIYFQGNSAPDKSGLPSDRFSAERTGGSVSTLTIQRTQQEDSAVYLCASTEGLAKETQYFGPGTRLLVL.

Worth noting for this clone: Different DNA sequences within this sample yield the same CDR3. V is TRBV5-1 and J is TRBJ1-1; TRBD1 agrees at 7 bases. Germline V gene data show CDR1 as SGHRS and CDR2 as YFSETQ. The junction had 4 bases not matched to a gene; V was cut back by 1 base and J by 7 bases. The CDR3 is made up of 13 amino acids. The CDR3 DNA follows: TGCGCCAGCAGCTTGACAGGGGACCGTGAAGCTTTCTTT. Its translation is CASSLTGDREAFF.

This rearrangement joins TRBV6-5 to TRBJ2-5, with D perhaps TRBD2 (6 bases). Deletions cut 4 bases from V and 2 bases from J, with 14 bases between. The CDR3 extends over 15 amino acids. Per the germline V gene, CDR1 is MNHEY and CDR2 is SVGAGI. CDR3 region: CASSLGLLAQETQYF. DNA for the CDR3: TGTGCCAGCAGTTTGGGACTTCTGGCGCAAGAGACCCAGTACTTC.

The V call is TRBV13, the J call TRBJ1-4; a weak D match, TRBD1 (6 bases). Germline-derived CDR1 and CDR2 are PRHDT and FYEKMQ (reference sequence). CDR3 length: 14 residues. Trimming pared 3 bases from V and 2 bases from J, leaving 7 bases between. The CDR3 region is CASSFRGTNEKLFF. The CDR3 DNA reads TGTGCCAGCAGCTTCAGGGGTACTAATGAAAAACTGTTTTTT. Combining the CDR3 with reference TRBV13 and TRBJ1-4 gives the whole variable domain AAGVIQSPRHLIKEKRETATLKCYPIPRHDTVYWYQQGPGQDPQFLISFYEKMQSDKGSIPDRFSAQQFSDYHSELNMSSLELGDSALYFCASSFRGTNEKLFFGSGTQLSVL.

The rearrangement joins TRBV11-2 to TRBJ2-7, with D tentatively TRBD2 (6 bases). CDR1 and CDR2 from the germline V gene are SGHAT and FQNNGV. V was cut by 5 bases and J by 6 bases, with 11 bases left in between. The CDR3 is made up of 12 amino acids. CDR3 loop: CASSPTSIEQYF. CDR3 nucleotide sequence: TGTGCCAGCAGCCCGACTAGTATCGAGCAGTACTTC.

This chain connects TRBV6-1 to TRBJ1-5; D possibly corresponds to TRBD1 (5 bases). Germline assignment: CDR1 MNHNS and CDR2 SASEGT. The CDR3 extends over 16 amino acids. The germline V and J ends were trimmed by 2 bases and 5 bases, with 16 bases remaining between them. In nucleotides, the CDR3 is TGTGCCAGCAGTGAACAGGAGGGGAGGTGGGATCAGCCCCAGCATTTT. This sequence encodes CASSEQEGRWDQPQHF.

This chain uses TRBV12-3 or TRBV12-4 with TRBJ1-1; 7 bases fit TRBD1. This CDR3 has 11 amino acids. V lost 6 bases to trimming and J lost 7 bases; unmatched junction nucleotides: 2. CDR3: CASRQGDEAFF. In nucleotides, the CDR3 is TGTGCCAGCAGGCAGGGGGATGAAGCTTTCTTT.

CDR3 coding DNA: TGTGCCAGTACCTGGGGACGACAGGTGACTGAAGCTTTCTTT. Encoded protein: CASTWGRQVTEAFF. This chain links TRBV19 with TRBJ1-1; D is possibly TRBD1 (6 bases). The CDR3 consists of 14 residues. Trimming stripped 7 bases from V and 5 bases from J, with 17 bases between. Germline-derived CDR1 and CDR2 are LNHDA and SQIVND (reference sequence).

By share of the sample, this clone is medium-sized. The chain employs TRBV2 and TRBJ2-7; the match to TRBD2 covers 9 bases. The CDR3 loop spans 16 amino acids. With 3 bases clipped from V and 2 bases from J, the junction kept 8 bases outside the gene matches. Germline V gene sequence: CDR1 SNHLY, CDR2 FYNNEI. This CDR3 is CASSDSLKRGAYEQYF. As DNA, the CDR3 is TGTGCCAGCAGTGACTCCTTAAAGCGGGGGGCCTACGAGCAGTACTTC.

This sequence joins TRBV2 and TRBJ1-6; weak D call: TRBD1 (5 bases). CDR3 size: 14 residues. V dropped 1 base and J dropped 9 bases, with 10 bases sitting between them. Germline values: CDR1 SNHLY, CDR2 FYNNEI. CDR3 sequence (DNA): TGTGCCAGCAGTGAAGGGGTGGGGGGTTCACCCCTCCACTTT. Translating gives CASSEGVGGSPLHF.

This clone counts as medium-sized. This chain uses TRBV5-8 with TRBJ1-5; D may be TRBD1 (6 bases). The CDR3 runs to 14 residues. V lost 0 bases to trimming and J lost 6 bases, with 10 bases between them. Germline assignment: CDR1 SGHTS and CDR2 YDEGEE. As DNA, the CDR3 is TGTGCCAGCAGCTTGGGAGGGGGTAGTCAGCCCCAGCATTTT. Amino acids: CASSLGGGSQPQHF.

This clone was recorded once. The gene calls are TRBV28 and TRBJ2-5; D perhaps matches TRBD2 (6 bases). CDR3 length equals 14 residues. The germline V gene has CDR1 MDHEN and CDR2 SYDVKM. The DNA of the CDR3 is TGTACGTCGGGGGTTGTTGGAACCGGAGAGACCCAGTACTTC. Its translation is CTSGVVGTGETQYF.

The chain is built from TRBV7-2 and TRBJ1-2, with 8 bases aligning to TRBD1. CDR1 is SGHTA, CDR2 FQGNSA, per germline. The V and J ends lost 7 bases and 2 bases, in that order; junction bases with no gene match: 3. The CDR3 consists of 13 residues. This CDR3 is CASIGTGNYGYTF. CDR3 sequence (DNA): TGTGCCAGCATCGGGACAGGCAACTATGGCTACACCTTC. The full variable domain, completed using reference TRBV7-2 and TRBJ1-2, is GAGVSQSPSNKVTEKGKDVELRCDPISGHTALYWYRQSLGQGLEFLIYFQGNSAPDKSGLPSDRFSAERTGGSVSTLTIQRTQQEDSAVYLCASIGTGNYGYTFGSGTRLTVV.

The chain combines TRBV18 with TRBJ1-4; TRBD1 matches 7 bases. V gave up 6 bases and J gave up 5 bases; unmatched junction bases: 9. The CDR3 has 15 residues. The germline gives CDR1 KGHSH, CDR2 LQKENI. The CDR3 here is CASSLRTGMNEKLFF. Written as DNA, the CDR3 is TGTGCCAGCTCGCTCCGGACAGGCATGAATGAAAAACTGTTTTTT.

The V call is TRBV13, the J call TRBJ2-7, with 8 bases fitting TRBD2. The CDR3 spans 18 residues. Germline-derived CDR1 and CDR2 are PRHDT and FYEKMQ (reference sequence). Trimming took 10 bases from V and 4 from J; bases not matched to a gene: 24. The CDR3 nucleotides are TGTGCCACCTTTGACGGTAGCGGGGCCCCGGCCTTTGGATACGAGCAGTACTTC. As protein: CATFDGSGAPAFGYEQYF.

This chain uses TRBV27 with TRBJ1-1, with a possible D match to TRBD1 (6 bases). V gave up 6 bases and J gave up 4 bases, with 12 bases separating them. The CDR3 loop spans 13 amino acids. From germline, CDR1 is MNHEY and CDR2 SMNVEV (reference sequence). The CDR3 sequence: CASSLQGVTEAFF. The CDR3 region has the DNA TGTGCCAGCAGCCTACAGGGTGTCACTGAAGCTTTCTTT.

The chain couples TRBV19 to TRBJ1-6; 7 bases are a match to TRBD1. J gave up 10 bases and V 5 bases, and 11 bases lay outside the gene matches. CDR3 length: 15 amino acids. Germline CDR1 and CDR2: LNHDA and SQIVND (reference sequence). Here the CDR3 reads CASSGETGMISPLHF. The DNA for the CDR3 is TGTGCCAGTAGTGGAGAGACAGGGATGATATCACCCCTCCACTTT.

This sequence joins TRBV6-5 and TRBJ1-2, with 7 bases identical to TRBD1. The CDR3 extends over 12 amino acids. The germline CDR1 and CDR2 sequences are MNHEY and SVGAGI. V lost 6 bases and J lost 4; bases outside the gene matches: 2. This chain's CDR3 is CASSRDSYGYTF. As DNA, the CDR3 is TGTGCCAGCAGCCGGGACAGCTATGGCTACACCTTC.

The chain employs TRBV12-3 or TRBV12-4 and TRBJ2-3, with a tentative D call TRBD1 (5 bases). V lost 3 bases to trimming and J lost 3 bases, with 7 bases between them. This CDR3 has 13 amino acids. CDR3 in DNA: TGTGCCAGCAGTTTGGGGCAAACAGATACGCAGTATTTT. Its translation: CASSLGQTDTQYF.

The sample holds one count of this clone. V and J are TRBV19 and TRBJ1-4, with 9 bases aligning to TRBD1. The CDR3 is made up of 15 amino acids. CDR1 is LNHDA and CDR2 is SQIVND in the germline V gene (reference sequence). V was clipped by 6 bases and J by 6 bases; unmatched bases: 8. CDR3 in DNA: TGTGCCAGTAGGGGACAGGGAAGCTTCGATGAAAAACTGTTTTTT. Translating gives CASRGQGSFDEKLFF.